This TCR beta chain originates from a study of identical twins. A universal primer binding site was introduced by template switching. The final cDNA contained unique molecular identifiers. TCRdb reprocessed the 5' RACE reads via MiXCR and lists one record per CDR3 protein. The sample has approximately 500,000 distinct CDR3 sequences, 24% seen once. This clonotype was picked up a small number of times. This sample also belongs to another study, concerning T cells expressing NK-cell markers. From that second work: Most of the eight sequenced donors were classified as HCMV-seropositive, and one was classified as seronegative. In a group of five to seven donors, dominant NKG2C+ clonotypes represented about 1.0-7.5% of CD8+ T cells. The study did not resolve the HCMV specificity of expanded NKG2C+ T cell clones.

The sequence was collected from a woman aged 18-30 years in good health. The sequenced material came from CD4+ T cells sorted from blood.

The CDR3: CSARGGPSTDTQYF. The CDR3, as DNA: TGCAGTGCTCGAGGGGGGCCTAGCACAGATACGCAGTATTTT. The V gene is TRBV20-1, the J gene TRBJ2-3; D is perhaps TRBD1 or TRBD2 (6 bases each). V lost 5 bases, J lost 0 bases, and 12 bases lay in between. The CDR3 spans 14 residues. CDR1 and CDR2 (germline): DFQATT, SNEGSKA (reference sequence).